The rows below give T cell receptor beta chains drawn from one sample of a study of shared clonotypes between healthy human individuals. Profiling relied on immunoSEQ multiplex PCR, and the TCRdb table lists in-frame clones only, not all of them. The table has some 450,000 clones, approximately 80% seen once. Sequenced input: PBMCs. The receptor source for this set is a woman aged 40 to 50 in good health. Some clones in this sample may be carry-over from other donors' samples. Both conserved end residues are part of each CDR3. A D gene is named only where the DNA matches it firmly. Clone size appears in some rows only: once, few, many, or a class for an expanded clone.

16	TRBV5-4	NA	few	TRBJ2-1	TGTGCCAGCAGCTTGGCCCTAGGGACGGGAGACAATGAGCAGTTCTTC	CASSLALGTGDNEQFF
14	TRBV28	TRBD1	once	TRBJ1-5	TGTGCCAGCAGCACTCACGGGACAGGACAGCCCCAGCATTTT	CASSTHGTGQPQHF
15	TRBV2	NA	NA	TRBJ2-3	TGTGCCAGCAGGGCCGCTGGCGGGAGCACAGATACGCAGTATTTT	CASRAAGGSTDTQYF
12	TRBV30	NA	few	TRBJ1-2	TGTGCCTGGGGCAGTCTTAACTATGGCTACACCTTC	CAWGSLNYGYTF
16	TRBV27	TRBD1	NA	TRBJ2-3	TGTGCCAGCAGGACAAATCGGGACAGCAGCACAGATACGCAGTATTTT	CASRTNRDSSTDTQYF
15	TRBV19	TRBD1	NA	TRBJ1-1	TGTGCCAGTTCCACCCGGACAGGGATGAACACTGAAGCTTTCTTT	CASSTRTGMNTEAFF
14	TRBV11-2	NA	NA	TRBJ2-1	TGTGCCAGCAGCTTAGATTCGCGGAGCGATGAGCAGTTCTTC	CASSLDSRSDEQFF
15	TRBV18	TRBD1	NA	TRBJ2-7	TGTGCCAGCTCATACCAGGGGGCTCCCATGGGGGAGCAGTACTTC	CASSYQGAPMGEQYF
13	TRBV5-6	NA	NA	TRBJ2-4	TGTGCCAGCAGCTTGGGCTGGGGGGACATTCAGTACTTC	CASSLGWGDIQYF
18	TRBV5-5	NA	NA	TRBJ2-6	TGTGCCAGCAGCAGGGGTCCAGGAGGACTCTCTGGGGCCAACGTCCTGACTTTC	CASSRGPGGLSGANVLTF
15	TRBV28	NA	NA	TRBJ2-1	TGTGCCAGCAGTTGGACCGGAGTAGCTTCCAATGAGCAGTTCTTC	CASSWTGVASNEQFF
12	TRBV28	NA	NA	TRBJ2-7	TGTGCCAGCAGTTTACTAGAACACGAGCAGTACTTC	CASSLLEHEQYF
14	TRBV30	NA	few	TRBJ2-2	TGTGCCTGGGAACGGCACGCGAACACCGGGGAGCTGTTTTTT	CAWERHANTGELFF
14	TRBV7-6	NA	NA	TRBJ2-2	TGTGCCAGCAGCCCCCCTAGGAACACCGGGGAGCTGTTTTTT	CASSPPRNTGELFF
16	TRBV14	NA	few	TRBJ2-2	TGTGCCAGCAGCCAAGTCAGAGCGGTGAACACCGGGGAGCTGTTTTTT	CASSQVRAVNTGELFF
14	TRBV18	TRBD1	NA	TRBJ2-7	TGTGCCAGCTCAGGCGGACAGGGTCCCTACGAGCAGTACTTC	CASSGGQGPYEQYF
15	TRBV4-3	NA	NA	TRBJ2-1	TGCGCCAGCAGCCTAGGGACTCCCTCCTACAATGAGCAGTTCTTC	CASSLGTPSYNEQFF
13	TRBV28	NA	NA	TRBJ2-7	TGTGCCAGCAGCCCCGCCGGTACCTACGAGCAGTACTTC	CASSPAGTYEQYF
14	TRBV5-1	NA	NA	TRBJ2-7	TGCGCCAGCAGCTTGATTGGGGCATCCTACGAGCAGTACTTC	CASSLIGASYEQYF
19	TRBV11-2	NA	NA	TRBJ1-5	TGTGCCAGCAGCTTAGTAATTGAGGCAGACCCCTACTACAATCAGCCCCAGCATTTT	CASSLVIEADPYYNQPQHF
17	TRBV14	TRBD1	NA	TRBJ2-3	TGTGCCAGCAGCCAAGGATATCGGGACAGCTTCACAGATACGCAGTATTTT	CASSQGYRDSFTDTQYF
15	TRBV18	NA	few	TRBJ2-6	TGTGCCAGCTCACCAAATGCTCCTGGGGCCAACGTCCTGACTTTC	CASSPNAPGANVLTF
17	TRBV4-3	NA	NA	TRBJ2-3	TGCGCCAGCAGCCAAGTATCAGCCTCGGGGAGTGAGGATACGCAGTATTTT	CASSQVSASGSEDTQYF
14	TRBV5-1	NA	NA	TRBJ2-7	TGCGCCAGCAGCTTGGTTTTGGGGGCATACGAGCAGTACTTC	CASSLVLGAYEQYF
14	TRBV25-1	TRBD1	NA	TRBJ1-5	TGTGCCAGCAGTGAACCCGGACAGGGTCAGCCCCAGCATTTT	CASSEPGQGQPQHF
18	TRBV4-1	TRBD2	NA	TRBJ2-7	TGCGCCAGCAGCCAAGTGGCACTTGGACTAGCGACCTCCTACGAGCAGTACTTC	CASSQVALGLATSYEQYF
11	TRBV10-3	NA	few	TRBJ1-1	TGTGCCATCAGTGGGGACACTGAAGCTTTCTTT	CAISGDTEAFF
12	TRBV11-1	NA	NA	TRBJ2-3	TGTGCCAGCAGCTCACGGGGGGATACGCAGTATTTT	CASSSRGDTQYF
14	TRBV30	TRBD1	NA	TRBJ1-2	TGTGCCTGGAGTACGGGACAGACCTACTATGGCTACACCTTC	CAWSTGQTYYGYTF
19	TRBV21-1	NA	NA	TRBJ2-7	TGTGCCAGCAGCAAAGAGGGCCGTGGCAGGTCATCACCCACCTACGAGCAGTACTTC	CASSKEGRGRSSPTYEQYF
17	TRBV18	TRBD1	NA	TRBJ2-5	TGTGCCAGCTCACCGGTTGCGACAGGGGAGAGATCAGAGACCCAGTACTTC	CASSPVATGERSETQYF
19	TRBV18	TRBD2	NA	TRBJ2-2	TGTGCCAGCTCACTTATCGGACTAGCGGGTAACGCGAACACCGGGGAGCTGTTTTTT	CASSLIGLAGNANTGELFF
14	TRBV19	NA	NA	TRBJ2-7	TGTGCCAGTAGTGCACAGGTTTCCACCTACGAGCAGTACTTC	CASSAQVSTYEQYF
13	TRBV18	NA	once	TRBJ1-4	TGTGCCAGCTCACCAGGGGCGGGAGAAAAACTGTTTTTT	CASSPGAGEKLFF
14	TRBV10-3	NA	NA	TRBJ2-7	TGTGCCATCAGTGAGTCTTTCGCCTCCTACGAGCAGTACTTC	CAISESFASYEQYF
15	TRBV29-1	NA	NA	TRBJ2-3	TGCAGCGTTGAAAAACCGTTAGTGAACACAGATACGCAGTATTTT	CSVEKPLVNTDTQYF
16	TRBV28	TRBD1	NA	TRBJ1-5	TGTGCCAGCAGCTCACAGGGGGCCCTACGGGATCAGCCCCAGCATTTT	CASSSQGALRDQPQHF
17	TRBV7-8	TRBD2	NA	TRBJ2-2	TGTGCCAGCAGCCCTTTCCGACTAGCGGGCCGGGCCGGGGAGCTGTTTTTT	CASSPFRLAGRAGELFF
14	TRBV5-1	TRBD1	NA	TRBJ2-1	TGCGCCAGCAGCTTGGGACAGGGTCCTAGTGAGCAGTTCTTC	CASSLGQGPSEQFF
11	TRBV5-6	NA	many	TRBJ2-7	TGTGCCAGCAGCTCGTCCAACGAGCAGTACTTC	CASSSSNEQYF
15	TRBV5-1	TRBD2	few	TRBJ2-7	TGCGCCAGCAGCCTCGGCGGAGCGGGAGCCCACGAGCAGTACTTC	CASSLGGAGAHEQYF
13	TRBV6-5	NA	NA	TRBJ2-5	TGTGCCAGCAATCCACTCACTATGGAGACCCAGTACTTC	CASNPLTMETQYF
14	TRBV10-3	NA	NA	TRBJ2-3	TGTGCCATCAGTGAGTCGTTAGCAGGGGATACGCAGTATTTT	CAISESLAGDTQYF
13	TRBV30	TRBD2	NA	TRBJ2-1	TGTGTCACAGCGGGAGGGCCGTCAGATGAGCAGTTCTTC	CVTAGGPSDEQFF
14	TRBV18	NA	few	TRBJ2-7	TGTGCCAGCTCACCACAGGGACATATCTACGAGCAGTACTTC	CASSPQGHIYEQYF
14	TRBV7-2	NA	many	TRBJ2-2	TGTGCCAGCAGCTTAAACTCGAACACCGGGGAGCTGTTTTTT	CASSLNSNTGELFF
14	TRBV7-3	TRBD1	once	TRBJ1-1	TGTGCCAGCAGCTCCCAGGGGGCAAACACTGAAGCTTTCTTT	CASSSQGANTEAFF